These 14 T cell receptor beta chains share one sample of origin, sequenced in a study of blood T cell repertoires in COVID-19. Assay: immunoSEQ multiplex PCR; the TCRdb copy retains only in-frame clones and omits some. The sample comprises 130,000 to 150,000 clones, approximately 89% of which are singletons, and 1.5% to 2% rests with the top ten. Source material: peripheral blood. The source is a human donor in a cohort sampled during active COVID-19.

The count of this clone is one. The chain joins TRBV9 to TRBJ1-4; D is uncertain. The length of the CDR3 is 12 residues. Trimming took 3 bases from V and 5 from J, leaving 5 bases between them. Germline V gene lookup returns CDR1 SGDLS and CDR2 YYNGEE. CDR3 nucleotide sequence: TGTGCCAGCAGCGGAGGGAATGAAAAACTGTTTTTT. It yields the protein CASSGGNEKLFF.

The chain recombines TRBV5-4 with TRBJ2-7, with D possibly matching TRBD1 (5 bases). Trimming left V 2 bases short and J 3 bases short, with 15 bases between. The CDR3 contains 15 residues. CDR1 is SGHNT, CDR2 YYREEE, per germline (reference sequence). CDR3 loop: CASSFYGREIYEQYF. The DNA of the CDR3 is TGTGCCAGCAGCTTTTATGGCAGGGAAATCTACGAGCAGTACTTC.

The rearrangement joins TRBV14 to TRBJ2-7; 10 bases match TRBD1. The CDR3 runs 16 residues. V lost 3 bases, J lost 4 bases, and 9 bases stayed unmatched. Per the germline V gene, CDR1 is SGHDN and CDR2 is FVKESK. The CDR3 nucleotides read TGTGCCAGCAGCCAGATGACAGGGGGCGCATCGTACGAGCAGTACTTC. It is translated as CASSQMTGGASYEQYF.

This clone has only one observation. The rearrangement uses TRBV6-2 or TRBV6-3 and TRBJ2-5; D gene uncertain. Trimming stripped 0 bases from V and 2 bases from J, with 7 bases between. This CDR3 region has 14 residues. Germline loops: CDR1 MNHEY, CDR2 SVGEGT. The CDR3 DNA reads TGTGCCAGCAGTTACTCGCCTGAGCAAGAGACCCAGTACTTC. Its protein product is CASSYSPEQETQYF.

This sequence joins TRBV15 and TRBJ1-4; no reliable D call. The CDR3 contains 14 residues. Between the trimmed V and J ends, which lost 5 bases and 3 bases, there was a span of 10 bases. Germline loops: CDR1 LNHNV, CDR2 YYDKDF (reference sequence). The CDR3 region has the DNA TGTGCCACCAGCTACGGGATAGCTAATGAAAAACTGTTTTTT. It yields the protein CATSYGIANEKLFF. The entire variable domain, with the rest obtained from reference TRBV15 and TRBJ1-4, is as follows: DAMVIQNPRYQVTQFGKPVTLSCSQTLNHNVMYWYQQKSSQAPKLLFHYYDKDFNNEADTPDNFQSRRPNTSFCFLDIRSPGLGDTAMYLCATSYGIANEKLFFGSGTQLSVL.

The chain employs TRBV9 and TRBJ2-3; 7 nucleotides agree with TRBD1. The CDR3 contains 14 residues. V was pared by 3 bases and J by 3 bases, with 4 bases of the junction left unmatched. Germline CDR1 SGDLS, CDR2 YYNGEE. The CDR3 DNA sequence: TGTGCCAGCAGCGCGACAGGGCAGACAGATACGCAGTATTTT. Translating gives CASSATGQTDTQYF.

V gene TRBV10-3 combines with J gene TRBJ2-6; D might be TRBD1 (6 bases). The CDR3 is 17 residues long. The V end was cut by 6 bases, the J end by 0 bases, with 15 bases between. Per germline, CDR1 ENHRY and CDR2 SYGVKD. The CDR3 here is CAISQGPFPSGANVLTF. The CDR3 nucleotides are TGTGCCATCAGCCAGGGGCCCTTCCCCTCTGGGGCCAACGTCCTGACTTTC.

The chain links TRBV30 to TRBJ1-4; D is possibly TRBD1 (6 bases). The CDR3 is made up of 14 amino acids. Trimming took off 1 base at V and 6 bases at J, with 12 bases between the two ends. Germline values: CDR1 GTSNPN, CDR2 SVGIG (reference sequence). CDR3 sequence reads: CAWSGGGDDEKLFF. The CDR3 region has the DNA TGTGCCTGGAGTGGAGGGGGGGATGATGAAAAACTGTTTTTT.

The genes are TRBV2 and TRBJ1-5, with D perhaps matching TRBD1 (6 bases). Trimming cost V 8 bases and J 5 bases, with 16 bases left between them. Germline loops: CDR1 SNHLY, CDR2 FYNNEI. The CDR3 totals 14 residues. This CDR3 reads CASSFDRKDQPQHF. Here the CDR3 DNA reads TGTGCCAGCTCCTTCGACAGGAAGGATCAGCCCCAGCATTTT.

The table lists this clone with a count of one. At the DNA level, this CDR3 is encoded by other sequences in the same sample as well. V is TRBV4-1 and J is TRBJ1-2; D may be TRBD1 (5 bases). CDR1 is MGHRA, CDR2 YSYEKL, per germline. This CDR3 has 14 amino acids. With 1 base removed from V and 3 bases from J, the gap between germline ends came to 9 bases. Here the CDR3 DNA reads TGCGCCAGCAGCCAAGGTCCGGGGGACTATGGCTACACCTTC. This codes for CASSQGPGDYGYTF.

This chain joins TRBV7-3 and TRBJ2-2, with TRBD2 as a possible D gene (6 bases). Trimming pared 2 bases from V and 1 base from J, leaving 11 bases between. CDR1 SGHTA and CDR2 FQGTGA come from the germline V gene. CDR3 length equals 16 residues. CDR3 DNA sequence: TGTGCCAGCAGCTTATGGGACTCTAAGAACACCGGGGAGCTGTTTTTT. Translating gives CASSLWDSKNTGELFF.

The table lists this clone with a count of one. V and J are TRBV18 and TRBJ2-7; tentatively, D is TRBD2 (5 bases). Trimming shortened V by 2 bases and J by 0 bases, and 8 bases separated the two germline ends. The CDR3 loop spans 14 amino acids. Germline V gene sequence: CDR1 KGHSH, CDR2 LQKENI. CDR3 bases: TGTGCCAGCTCACCAACCCGGGACTCCTACGAGCAGTACTTC. Its translation is CASSPTRDSYEQYF. Combining the CDR3 with reference TRBV18 and TRBJ2-7 gives the whole variable domain NAGVMQNPRHLVRRRGQEARLRCSPMKGHSHVYWYRQLPEEGLKFMVYLQKENIIDESGMPKERFSAEFPKEGPSILRIQQVVRGDSAAYFCASSPTRDSYEQYFGPGTRLTVT.

The V and J genes are TRBV5-4 and TRBJ2-3, with TRBD1 as a possible D gene (6 bases). From germline, CDR1 is SGHNT and CDR2 YYREEE (reference sequence). There are 16 residues in the CDR3. V lost 0 bases and J lost 4, with 15 bases in between. CDR3 in DNA: TGTGCCAGCAGCTTGGAGGGGGAAGAGGAGCCAGATACGCAGTATTTT. Amino acid sequence: CASSLEGEEEPDTQYF.

This chain joins TRBV15 and TRBJ1-1; no clear D gene. The CDR3 covers 15 residues. The V gene lost 0 bases and the J gene lost 2 bases, with 10 bases spanning the gap. The V gene's germline CDR1 is LNHNV and CDR2 YYDKDF (reference sequence). The CDR3 nucleotides are TGTGCCACCAGCAGAGACGGCGGCGAAAACACTGAAGCTTTCTTT. Its protein is CATSRDGGENTEAFF.